This TCR beta chain was recovered during a study of cytomegalovirus exposure and HLA in healthy donors. Study-wide results and caveats: Among donors in an Asian-associated ancestry cluster, a later analysis reportedly found fewer N-insertions than the roughly 680-donor mean.

With regard to this clone: The antigen is undetermined.

Trimming removed 6 bases at V and 6 bases at J, with 9 bases between. This CDR3 comprises 11 residues. Per germline, CDR1 DFQATT and CDR2 SNEGSKA (reference sequence). A multiplex PCR was run with 60 Vbeta primers and 13 Jbeta primers. Measured with immunoSEQ multiplex PCR; TCRdb has only the in-frame clones, and not every one. The sample contains roughly 170,000 clones, 75% to 90% of which appear only once. Source material: PBMCs. This sequence originates from a man younger than 40 in good health and CMV-seropositive. The chain employs TRBV20-1 and TRBJ2-1; the D is unclear. CDR3 residues: CSANTFNEQFF. CDR3 DNA sequence: TGCAGTGCCAACACCTTCAATGAGCAGTTCTTC.